This T cell receptor beta chain comes out of a study of blood T cells in healthy people across ages. A second about 6 to 11 cycle PCR used barcoded and J-beta primers. Every sample gave at least 2.5 million paired-end reads containing CDR3. MiXCR, run by TCRdb on the 5' RACE reads, gives a single entry per CDR3 protein. The repertoire has some 1,800,000 distinct CDR3 sequences, around 40% of them found once; the top ten carry 20% to 25%. The study's findings and limits: Shifts in expanded clonotypes may have been confounded by donor CMV status, which was unknown.

Trimming at V came to 6 bases and at J to 6 bases, leaving 17 bases not matched to a gene. This CDR3 comprises 17 residues. Germline V lookup: CDR1 SGHTA, CDR2 FQGNSA. About this clonotype: The target antigen is unknown.

The chain carries TRBV7-2 and TRBJ2-1; TRBD1 aligns across 7 bases. This receptor was identified in a human donor in good health. Sequences were obtained from blood. The CDR3 protein is CASSTWTARTGVNEQFF. The CDR3 nucleotides are TGTGCCAGCAGTACCTGGACAGCACGAACAGGGGTCAATGAGCAGTTCTTC. The full variable domain, its missing parts supplied by reference TRBV7-2 and TRBJ2-1, is GAGVSQSPSNKVTEKGKDVELRCDPISGHTALYWYRQSLGQGLEFLIYFQGNSAPDKSGLPSDRFSAERTGGSVSTLTIQRTQQEDSAVYLCASSTWTARTGVNEQFFGPGTRLTVL.